This T cell receptor (beta chain) was identified during a study of blood T cell repertoires in COVID-19. At the level of the study: Both acute and convalescent COVID-19 samples were obtained from the United States, Italy and Spain.

In this sample, this clone turned up a few times. Original processing methods: It was from reference gene primer amplification that nucleated cell counts were estimated. Method: immunoSEQ multiplex PCR; TCRdb's copy keeps in-frame clones and lacks some. V and J calls and clone size are those listed in that table; D and trimming were worked out from the DNA. The sample records 150,000 to 200,000 clones, roughly 84% being singletons. Germline lookup yields CDR1 SGHAT and CDR2 FQNNGV. CDR3 length equals 16 residues. V was shortened by 0 bases and J by 5 bases, with 13 bases between the two germline ends.

This sequence joins TRBV11-2 and TRBJ2-2, with D possibly being TRBD2 (5 bases). The receptor comes from a woman in her seventies with COVID-19, enrolled during active disease. Material for sequencing was peripheral blood. This CDR3 reads CASSLEWRAQTGELFF. DNA of the CDR3: TGTGCCAGCAGCTTAGAGTGGCGGGCTCAAACCGGGGAGCTGTTTTTT. Combining the CDR3 with reference TRBV11-2 and TRBJ2-2 gives the whole variable domain EAGVAQSPRYKIIEKRQSVAFWCNPISGHATLYWYQQILGQGPKLLIQFQNNGVVDDSQLPKDRFSAERLKGVDSTLKIQPAKLEDSAVYLCASSLEWRAQTGELFFGEGSRLTVL.